The 32 T cell receptor beta chains listed next were all sequenced from one sample in a study of identical twins. TCRdb analysed the 5' RACE reads with MiXCR anew, one entry per CDR3 protein. The table lists a few hundred thousand distinct CDR3 sequences, 7.5% to 10% of them singletons, with around 3.1% in the top ten. These sequences were also reported in another study, on yellow fever vaccine responses in identical twins.

Sequenced sample: PBMCs. The receptors were gathered from a woman aged 18-29 years in good health.

At least ten counts were recorded for this clonotype. This rearrangement joins TRBV5-1 to TRBJ2-1, with a possible D match to TRBD1 (5 bases). The CDR3 has 15 amino acids. V lost 7 bases to trimming and J lost 0 bases, with 14 bases between them. The germline gives CDR1 SGHRS, CDR2 YFSETQ. The CDR3 is CASGQEALSYNEQFF. The DNA for the CDR3 is TGCGCCAGCGGACAAGAGGCCCTCTCCTACAATGAGCAGTTCTTC.

This clonotype was found a few times. The chain joins TRBV7-2 to TRBJ2-1; 8 bases align to TRBD1. The CDR3 is 16 amino acids. With 2 bases clipped from V and 10 bases from J, the junction kept 13 bases outside the gene matches. Germline CDR1 SGHTA, CDR2 FQGNSA. CDR3 amino acids: CASSLLGQGYGGEQFF. Here the CDR3 DNA reads TGTGCCAGCAGCTTACTCGGACAGGGTTATGGGGGGGAGCAGTTCTTC.

This clonotype was observed at least ten times. The V and J genes are TRBV7-9 and TRBJ1-4; D is undetermined. Trimming left V 0 bases short and J 4 bases short, with 6 bases between. CDR3 length: 14 amino acids. The germline CDR1 and CDR2 sequences are SEHNR and FQNEAQ (reference sequence). The CDR3 here is CASSLATGNEKLFF. The CDR3, as DNA: TGTGCCAGCAGCTTAGCTACGGGTAATGAAAAACTGTTTTTT.

The CDR3 here is CASSERGTRPKGLFF. CDR3 nucleotides: TGTGCCAGCAGTGAAAGGGGGACCCGACCCAAAGGACTGTTTTTT. The rearrangement links TRBV2 to TRBJ1-4; TRBD1 is a possible D gene (6 bases). V was shortened by 2 bases and J by 13 bases, with 20 bases between the two germline ends. This CDR3 spans 15 amino acids. The germline V gene encodes CDR1 SNHLY and CDR2 FYNNEI.

This chain uses TRBV30 with TRBJ1-2; D gene unclear. Germline lookup yields CDR1 GTSNPN and CDR2 SVGIG (reference sequence). V lost 4 bases, J lost 8 bases, and 8 bases lay in between. The CDR3 runs 10 residues. CDR3 sequence (DNA): TGTGCCTGGAAGAGGAGCGGCTACACCTTC. It codes for CAWKRSGYTF.

In this sample, this clonotype turned up a few times. The chain recombines TRBV20-1 with TRBJ2-7, with D possibly being TRBD1 (5 bases). The length of the CDR3 is 13 residues. Germline V gene data show CDR1 as DFQATT and CDR2 as SNEGSKA (reference sequence). The V and J ends lost 3 bases and 6 bases respectively, with 15 bases between them. This chain's CDR3 is CSASLKDISEQYF. In DNA form, the CDR3 reads TGCAGTGCTAGTCTTAAGGACATATCCGAGCAGTACTTC.

The sample holds many counts of this clonotype. This sequence joins TRBV3-1 and TRBJ1-2, with 8 bases matching TRBD1. J gave up 7 bases and V 4 bases, and 8 bases lay outside the gene matches. This CDR3 region has 14 residues. Germline V CDR1 and CDR2: LGHDT, YNNKEL (reference sequence). The CDR3: CASSPTDRAGGYTF. Here the CDR3 DNA reads TGTGCCAGCAGCCCCACGGACAGGGCAGGTGGCTACACCTTC.

This clonotype was counted ten times or more. This chain links TRBV30 with TRBJ2-7, with D perhaps TRBD1 (7 bases). The V gene lost 4 bases and the J gene lost 2 bases, with 15 bases spanning the gap. The V gene's germline CDR1 is GTSNPN and CDR2 SVGIG (reference sequence). The CDR3 extends over 14 amino acids. CDR3 loop: CAWTKQGRTYEQYF. The DNA of the CDR3 is TGTGCCTGGACGAAACAGGGGAGGACCTACGAGCAGTACTTC.

The chain employs TRBV10-3 and TRBJ2-3; the match to TRBD2 covers 11 bases. V was clipped by 6 bases and J by 3 bases; unmatched bases: 20. This CDR3 contains 20 residues. CDR1 and CDR2 (germline): ENHRY, SYGVKD. The CDR3 loop is CAIREQGKESGTSGTDTQYF. The DNA of the CDR3 is TGTGCCATCAGGGAACAGGGAAAGGAGTCCGGGACTAGCGGAACAGATACGCAGTATTTT.

This clonotype came up a few times. V and J are TRBV20-1 and TRBJ2-1; a weak D match, TRBD2 (6 bases). The germline V gene has CDR1 DFQATT and CDR2 SNEGSKA (reference sequence). This CDR3 has 17 amino acids. The V end was cut by 0 bases, the J end by 6 bases, with 21 bases between. The CDR3 nucleotides read TGCAGTGCTAGAGATTCGTTTGGCGGGAATAGTGTCAATGAGCAGTTCTTC. Translated: CSARDSFGGNSVNEQFF.

This clonotype was counted only a few times. This CDR3 is CSALLDMGEDTQYF. The CDR3 nucleotides read TGCAGCGCCCTCCTGGACATGGGGGAGGATACGCAGTATTTT. The genes are TRBV29-1 and TRBJ2-3, with D perhaps assigned TRBD1 or TRBD2 (5 bases each). The V and J ends lost 7 bases and 6 bases respectively, with 20 bases between them. Germline CDR1 and CDR2: SQVTM and ANQGSEA. The CDR3 covers 14 residues.

This clonotype came up many times. In DNA, the CDR3 is TGTGCCAGCAGCTCCGGGACATCTAAATCCGGGGAGCTGTTTTTT. Encoded protein: CASSSGTSKSGELFF. V and J are TRBV7-9 and TRBJ2-2, with TRBD1 as a possible D gene (6 bases). V was cut by 4 bases and J by 6 bases, with 15 bases left in between. CDR1 SEHNR and CDR2 FQNEAQ come from the germline V gene (reference sequence). The CDR3 consists of 15 residues.

This clonotype was picked up many times. The genes are TRBV7-9 and TRBJ2-2; D is unresolved. The CDR3 contains 12 residues. Germline CDR1 and CDR2: SEHNR and FQNEAQ (reference sequence). V gave up 4 bases and J gave up 7 bases, with 7 bases separating them. This chain's CDR3 is CASSWADGELFF. Here the CDR3 DNA reads TGTGCCAGCAGCTGGGCTGACGGGGAGCTGTTTTTT.

The rearrangement uses TRBV7-9 and TRBJ2-1, with D maybe TRBD2 (5 bases). This CDR3 contains 16 residues. The V end was cut by 5 bases, the J end by 1 base, with 15 bases between. Germline loops: CDR1 SEHNR, CDR2 FQNEAQ (reference sequence). Written as DNA, the CDR3 is TGTGCCAGCAGCCCTATGAGAGCGGAATCCTACAATGAGCAGTTCTTC. It encodes CASSPMRAESYNEQFF.

The chain links TRBV7-9 to TRBJ2-1; the D is unclear. The CDR3 is 15 residues long. Germline V gives CDR1 SEHNR, CDR2 FQNEAQ (reference sequence). Trimming shortened V by 7 bases and J by 6 bases, and 19 bases separated the two germline ends. In DNA, the CDR3 is TGTGCCAGCACCAACTCCCCCGCGGCAGTCAATGAGCAGTTCTTC. It encodes CASTNSPAAVNEQFF. Using reference TRBV7-9 and TRBJ2-1 for the parts outside the CDR3, the full variable domain is DTGVSQNPRHKITKRGQNVTFRCDPISEHNRLYWYRQTLGQGPEFLTYFQNEAQLEKSRLLSDRFSAERPKGSFSTLEIQRTEQGDSAMYLCASTNSPAAVNEQFFGPGTRLTVL.

The rearrangement links TRBV7-6 to TRBJ2-7, with 8 positions matching TRBD2. This CDR3 has 15 residues. Germline assignment: CDR1 SGHVS and CDR2 FNYEAQ. V lost 1 base to trimming and J lost 7 bases; unmatched junction nucleotides: 9. CDR3 DNA: TGTGCCAGCAGCTTAGAAGCGGGAGAGTTGCGAGAGCAGTACTTC. Its protein is CASSLEAGELREQYF.

This clonotype was recorded at least ten times. The chain has TRBV2 and TRBJ2-2, with a possible D match to TRBD2 (6 bases). Looked up from germline, CDR1 is SNHLY and CDR2 is FYNNEI. The ends were cut back, 3 bases at V and 5 bases at J, with 7 bases in the middle. This CDR3 spans 13 amino acids. Written as DNA, the CDR3 is TGTGCCAGCAGTGATCGGGGGACCGGGGAGCTGTTTTTT. Translation gives CASSDRGTGELFF.

V and J are TRBV24-1 and TRBJ2-3, with TRBD2 matching over 11 bases. This CDR3 contains 17 residues. V lost 4 bases to trimming and J lost 5 bases; unmatched junction nucleotides: 10. Germline V gene sequence: CDR1 KGHDR, CDR2 SFDVKD. CDR3 residues: CATSDPGLAERGDTQYF. CDR3 nucleotides: TGTGCCACCAGTGACCCGGGACTAGCGGAGCGAGGAGATACGCAGTATTTT.

This chain connects TRBV7-2 to TRBJ1-1; D gene uncertain. With 5 bases removed from V and 0 bases from J, the gap between germline ends came to 10 bases. This CDR3 comprises 14 residues. Per germline, CDR1 SGHTA and CDR2 FQGNSA. This CDR3 is CASSPLGLNTEAFF. In nucleotides, the CDR3 is TGTGCCAGCAGCCCGCTGGGTTTGAACACTGAAGCTTTCTTT.

This clonotype was observed many times. This chain links TRBV10-1 with TRBJ2-1; D unresolved. The CDR3 spans 14 residues. The germline CDR1 and CDR2 sequences are WNHNN and SYGVQD (reference sequence). Trimming shortened V by 3 bases and J by 5 bases, and 11 bases separated the two germline ends. CDR3 nucleotide sequence: TGCGCCAGCAGTGAAGATTACCCAGACAATGAGCAGTTCTTC. Translating it yields CASSEDYPDNEQFF.

This clonotype was seen a few times. V gene TRBV4-1 combines with J gene TRBJ1-4; the match to TRBD1 covers 8 bases. The CDR3 spans 15 residues. The germline V gene has CDR1 MGHRA and CDR2 YSYEKL. J lost 7 bases, V lost 1 base, and 5 bases had no gene match. The CDR3 DNA is TGCGCCAGCAGCCAAGTAACAGGGGGTGTTGAAAAACTGTTTTTT. As protein: CASSQVTGGVEKLFF.

This clonotype was observed a handful of times. This chain connects TRBV29-1 to TRBJ2-2; no reliable D call. Germline V gene sequence: CDR1 SQVTM, CDR2 ANQGSEA. V was pared by 7 bases and J by 2 bases, with 14 bases between. The length of the CDR3 is 14 residues. The DNA for the CDR3 is TGCAGCGCAGAGCCGGCAAGAAACACCGGGGAGCTGTTTTTT. As protein: CSAEPARNTGELFF.

The chain carries TRBV6-2 or TRBV6-3 and TRBJ2-2, with D hard to call. CDR3 length equals 13 residues. V lost 7 bases and J lost 4, with 10 bases in between. Germline CDR1 and CDR2: MNHEY and SVGEGT. The CDR3 DNA reads TGTGCCAGCACAATAGGCCCCACCGGGGAGCTGTTTTTT. Protein product: CASTIGPTGELFF.

This clonotype was observed a handful of times. V and J are TRBV5-1 and TRBJ2-3, with D tentatively TRBD2 (6 bases). This CDR3 spans 16 amino acids. Germline-derived CDR1 and CDR2 are SGHRS and YFSETQ. Trimming took 2 bases from V and 1 from J, leaving 14 bases between them. The CDR3 sequence is CASSFWRASGTDTQYF. In DNA form, the CDR3 reads TGCGCCAGCAGCTTCTGGAGGGCTAGCGGCACAGATACGCAGTATTTT. Based on the CDR3 plus reference TRBV5-1 and TRBJ2-3, the full variable domain is KAGVTQTPRYLIKTRGQQVTLSCSPISGHRSVSWYQQTPGQGLQFLFEYFSETQRNKGNFPGRFSGRQFSNSRSEMNVSTLELGDSALYLCASSFWRASGTDTQYFGPGTRLTVL.

The chain combines TRBV20-1 with TRBJ2-1, with 10 bases identical to TRBD2. CDR1 and CDR2 (germline): DFQATT, SNEGSKA (reference sequence). Trimming at V came to 0 bases and at J to 8 bases, leaving 7 bases not matched to a gene. CDR3 length equals 15 residues. The CDR3 DNA sequence: TGCAGTGCTAGAGATATCAGCGGGAGGGTGTATGAGCAGTTCTTC. Translation gives CSARDISGRVYEQFF.

This clonotype was observed at least ten times. The chain uses TRBV11-2 and TRBJ1-5; D is possibly TRBD1 (6 bases). V was clipped by 0 bases and J by 2 bases, with 8 bases between them. Germline V CDR1 and CDR2: SGHAT, FQNNGV. This CDR3 is 15 amino acids long. In DNA form, the CDR3 reads TGTGCCAGCAGCTTAGATTCAGGGGGCAATCAGCCCCAGCATTTT. Amino acids: CASSLDSGGNQPQHF.

This clonotype was seen at least ten times. V gene TRBV29-1 combines with J gene TRBJ2-1, with D uncertain. The germline V and J ends were trimmed by 7 bases and 12 bases, with 16 bases remaining between them. Per the germline V gene, CDR1 is SQVTM and CDR2 is ANQGSEA. The CDR3 length is 11 residues. CDR3 DNA sequence: TGCAGCGGATTACTCTATAACGGGCAGTTCTTC. Protein product: CSGLLYNGQFF.

The rearrangement uses TRBV10-3 and TRBJ2-2, with 7 bases fitting TRBD2. This CDR3 contains 15 residues. V shed 4 bases, J shed 1 base, and the junction held 3 bases outside the gene matches. The germline CDR1 and CDR2 sequences are ENHRY and SYGVKD. The CDR3: CAISGAGRNTGELFF. CDR3 in DNA: TGTGCCATCAGTGGAGCGGGGAGGAACACCGGGGAGCTGTTTTTT.

The table lists this clonotype with a few counts. The CDR3 loop is CASSLLVNTESFF. The CDR3 DNA is TGTGCCAGCAGCTTACTCGTGAACACTGAGTCTTTCTTT. The V gene is TRBV7-9, the J gene TRBJ1-1; D remains unclear. With 2 bases removed from V and 12 bases from J, the gap between germline ends came to 16 bases. This CDR3 comprises 13 residues. The germline gives CDR1 SEHNR, CDR2 FQNEAQ (reference sequence).

This clonotype has a handful of counts. The rearrangement uses TRBV5-6 and TRBJ2-3; 14 bases agree with TRBD2. Germline CDR1 is SGHDT and CDR2 is YYEEEE. The J segment lost 6 bases and the V segment lost 3 bases, leaving 9 bases of the junction unmatched. The CDR3 is 17 amino acids. The CDR3 reads CASSSGTSGSRRDTQYF. The CDR3 bases are TGTGCCAGCAGCTCGGGGACTAGCGGGAGTCGGAGGGATACGCAGTATTTT.

This clonotype was seen only a few times. The chain employs TRBV29-1 and TRBJ1-4; TRBD1 is a possible D gene (5 bases). Per the germline V gene, CDR1 is SQVTM and CDR2 is ANQGSEA. The CDR3 extends over 12 amino acids. Trimming shortened V by 7 bases and J by 8 bases, and 14 bases separated the two germline ends. DNA for the CDR3: TGCAGCGCTGGGGGTCGCTCGGAAAAACTGTTTTTT. Encoded protein: CSAGGRSEKLFF.

A few counts support this clonotype. CDR3 nucleotide sequence: TGTGCCTGCCGCGGGGGACTAACCCACCACAGATACGAGTATACGCAGTATTTT. This codes for CACRGGLTHHRYEYTQYF. J is TRBJ2-3 and V is TRBV6-1; 7 nucleotides agree with TRBD2. The CDR3 totals 18 residues. Losses at the gene ends were 11 bases for V and 7 bases for J; bases not matched to a gene: 27. Looked up from germline, CDR1 is MNHNS and CDR2 is SASEGT.